The 14 T cell receptor beta chains listed next were all sequenced from one sample in a study of OX40 agonist ivuxolimab in advanced cancers. The data were produced by immunoSEQ multiplex PCR, yet TCRdb's version contains in-frame clones alone and is incomplete. Counted here are around 58,000 clones, 85% to 95% occurring once; the ten biggest clones make up roughly 18%. Here the sequenced sample was CD4+ or CD8+ T cells sorted from blood, taken in a trial of the OX40 agonist ivuxolimab. The source of these receptors is an adult with an advanced solid tumor such as melanoma, head and neck, liver or kidney cancer.

The chain uses TRBV7-9 and TRBJ1-2, with TRBD1 as a possible D gene (6 bases). The V and J ends lost 1 base and 4 bases respectively, with 7 bases between them. The CDR3 loop spans 13 amino acids. Germline lookup yields CDR1 SEHNR and CDR2 FQNEAQ (reference sequence). The CDR3 DNA reads as TGTGCCAGCAGCTTAGGGGACATCTATGGCTACACCTTC. Protein product: CASSLGDIYGYTF.

This chain joins TRBV6-6 and TRBJ1-1; D unclear. This CDR3 contains 14 residues. Trimming removed 5 bases at V and 4 bases at J, with 14 bases between. The germline V gene has CDR1 MNHNY and CDR2 SVGAGI (reference sequence). CDR3 residues: CASSPDRVVTEAFF. In nucleotides, the CDR3 is TGTGCCAGCAGTCCCGACCGAGTGGTCACTGAAGCTTTCTTT.

The V call is TRBV7-8, the J call TRBJ1-2, with a weak D call TRBD1 (6 bases). The CDR3 totals 14 residues. Germline CDR1 SGHVS, CDR2 FQNEAQ. V lost 5 bases, J lost 7 bases, and 17 bases lay in between. The CDR3 loop reads CASSPGGGTAGYTF. Written as DNA, the CDR3 is TGTGCCAGCAGCCCGGGAGGGGGGACGGCTGGCTACACCTTC.

The V gene is TRBV5-6, the J gene TRBJ2-3; 14 bases map to TRBD2. Germline values: CDR1 SGHDT, CDR2 YYEEEE. The ends lost 4 bases at V and 6 bases at J; junction bases unmatched: 4. The CDR3 sequence is 15 residues long. The CDR3 nucleotides read TGTGCCAGCAGCCTGGGACTAGCGGGAGTCGATACGCAGTATTTT. It yields the protein CASSLGLAGVDTQYF. The entire variable domain, with the rest obtained from reference TRBV5-6 and TRBJ2-3, is as follows: DAGVTQSPTHLIKTRGQQVTLRCSPKSGHDTVSWYQQALGQGPQFIFQYYEEEERQRGNFPDRFSGHQFPNYSSELNVNALLLGDSALYLCASSLGLAGVDTQYFGPGTRLTVL.

The V call is TRBV7-2, the J call TRBJ1-3, with D hard to call. This CDR3 comprises 15 residues. Germline V lookup: CDR1 SGHTA, CDR2 FQGNSA. Trimming left V 5 bases short and J 0 bases short, with 11 bases between. CDR3 in DNA: TGTGCCAGCAGCCGCGTCTGGACCTCTGGAAACACCATATATTTT. Translating gives CASSRVWTSGNTIYF.

The J gene is TRBJ1-1, the V gene TRBV7-9, with D maybe TRBD1 (6 bases). The CDR3 loop spans 16 amino acids. CDR1 SEHNR and CDR2 FQNEAQ come from the germline V gene (reference sequence). The V end lost 1 base, the J end lost 4 bases, and 16 bases lay between the germline ends. CDR3: CASSLEVGGGGTEAFF. The DNA for the CDR3 is TGTGCCAGCAGCTTAGAGGTAGGCGGAGGGGGCACTGAAGCTTTCTTT.

The genes are TRBV2 and TRBJ2-7; 10 bases match TRBD2. The CDR3 is 15 residues long. After removal of 6 bases from V and 1 base from J, the junction contained 6 bases not matched to a gene. Germline values: CDR1 SNHLY, CDR2 FYNNEI. CDR3 loop: CASRETSGASYEQYF. The CDR3 DNA reads as TGTGCCAGCAGGGAAACTAGCGGGGCTTCCTACGAGCAGTACTTC.

V is TRBV7-2 and J is TRBJ2-7; a weak D match, TRBD1 (6 bases). V was shortened by 6 bases and J by 0 bases, with 9 bases between the two germline ends. The CDR3 extends over 13 amino acids. Germline-derived CDR1 and CDR2 are SGHTA and FQGNSA. The CDR3 is CASRWDNSYEQYF. The CDR3, as DNA: TGTGCCAGCAGATGGGACAACTCCTACGAGCAGTACTTC. The entire variable domain, with the rest obtained from reference TRBV7-2 and TRBJ2-7, is as follows: GAGVSQSPSNKVTEKGKDVELRCDPISGHTALYWYRQSLGQGLEFLIYFQGNSAPDKSGLPSDRFSAERTGGSVSTLTIQRTQQEDSAVYLCASRWDNSYEQYFGPGTRLTVT.

This chain connects TRBV7-6 to TRBJ2-1; 8 bases map to TRBD2. The CDR3 totals 16 residues. V was clipped by 4 bases and J by 7 bases; unmatched bases: 12. Germline V gives CDR1 SGHVS, CDR2 FNYEAQ. The CDR3 DNA is TGTGCCAGCAGCTCCCTAGGATCGCGGGAGGCAAATGAGCAGTTCTTC. Its protein product is CASSSLGSREANEQFF.

J is TRBJ2-3 and V is TRBV20-1; tentatively, D is TRBD2 (5 bases). The CDR3 has 11 amino acids. Germline lookup yields CDR1 DFQATT and CDR2 SNEGSKA (reference sequence). Trimming cost V 6 bases and J 8 bases, with 12 bases left between them. The CDR3 bases are TGCAGTGCGCCTAGGGAGACTACGCAGTATTTT. This translates into CSAPRETTQYF.

Notes on this clone: Other DNA sequences in this specimen translate into the identical CDR3. The rearrangement uses TRBV20-1 and TRBJ1-1, with unresolved D. The CDR3 length is 10 residues. V gave up 1 base and J gave up 5 bases, with 2 bases separating them. The germline gives CDR1 DFQATT, CDR2 SNEGSKA (reference sequence). The CDR3 spells CSARGTEAFF. The CDR3 region has the DNA TGCAGTGCTAGAGGGACTGAAGCTTTCTTT.

The chain uses TRBV9 and TRBJ2-7; D is undetermined. Trimming shortened V by 0 bases and J by 4 bases, and 11 bases separated the two germline ends. Germline V gives CDR1 SGDLS, CDR2 YYNGEE. The CDR3 loop spans 14 amino acids. The CDR3 DNA follows: TGTGCCAGCAGCGTAGGCACTACGAGATACGAGCAGTACTTC. Translation gives CASSVGTTRYEQYF.

The chain's CDR3 is CASGSTYRGQPQHF. The CDR3 bases are TGTGCTAGTGGTTCCACTTACAGGGGTCAGCCCCAGCATTTT. The chain uses TRBV12-5 and TRBJ1-5; 7 positions agree with TRBD1. J lost 6 bases, V lost 4 bases, and 6 bases had no gene match. In germline, CDR1 is LGHNT, CDR2 FRNRAP. The length of the CDR3 is 14 residues.

This sequence joins TRBV6-5 and TRBJ1-2; no firm D call. CDR3 size: 15 residues. Germline CDR1 and CDR2: MNHEY and SVGAGI. V gave up 5 bases and J gave up 2 bases, with 15 bases separating them. DNA of the CDR3: TGTGCCAGCAGTCCTCCTATGGGCTGGAACTATGGCTACACCTTC. Its translation: CASSPPMGWNYGYTF.